Listed below are T cell receptor beta chains from one sample, sequenced in a study of T cells in Graves' hyperthyroidism and ophthalmopathy. TCRdb reprocessed the multiplex PCR reads via MiXCR and lists one record per CDR3 protein. The sample comprises around 50,000 distinct CDR3 sequences, less than 60% of which are singletons, and approximately 9.1% rests with the top ten. The sequencing sample was made of blood. The receptors come from a woman in her forties or fifties with Graves' ophthalmopathy. Each CDR3 is given with its conserved first and last residue. Fields, in order: V gene, D gene, clone size, J gene, CDR3 DNA, CDR3 protein. A D gene is named only where the DNA matches it firmly. Clone size is stated in some rows and not others, as once, few, many or a class when expanded.

TRBV6-5,-,-,TRBJ2-7,TGTGCCACCCAAGTCTCTGGGGCCGAGCAGTACTTC,CATQVSGAEQYF
TRBV9,-,-,TRBJ2-7,TGTGCCAGCAGCGTAGACGCGGACTACGAGCAGTACTTC,CASSVDADYEQYF
TRBV5-1,TRBD2,many,TRBJ2-7,TGCGCCAGCAGCTTGAAGAGACTAGCGGGGGGCGAGCAGTACTTC,CASSLKRLAGGEQYF
TRBV27,TRBD1,many,TRBJ1-2,TGTGCCAGCAGCCGCAGGGGGGCCGATGGCTACACCTTC,CASSRRGADGYTF
TRBV28,TRBD1,few,TRBJ1-4,TGTGCCAGCAAGACAGGGATCTATGAAAAACTGTTTTTT,CASKTGIYEKLFF
TRBV5-4,-,-,TRBJ2-1,TGTGCCAGCAATAGACAGGCGGACGGAAGTTACAATGAGCAGTTCTTC,CASNRQADGSYNEQFF
TRBV25-1,-,-,TRBJ2-1,TGTGCCACCTCACGAGTCCAGGGAACCAATGAGCAGTTCTTC,CATSRVQGTNEQFF
TRBV10-1,-,-,TRBJ1-5,TGCGCCAGCAGTGAGTTTTCAGGGGAAGGAGAGACCCAGCATTTT,CASSEFSGEGETQHF
TRBV19,-,many,TRBJ2-1,TGTGCCAGCATGGTAGGGGATGAGCAGTTCTTC,CASMVGDEQFF
TRBV24-1,TRBD2,-,TRBJ2-1,TGTGCCACAGGACTAGCGGGAGTTTACAATGAGCAGTTCTTC,CATGLAGVYNEQFF
TRBV20-1,-,once,TRBJ2-3,TGCAGTGCTAGAGATTACAGGGTAACAGATACGCAGTATTTT,CSARDYRVTDTQYF
TRBV19,TRBD2,many,TRBJ2-3,TGTGCCAGTAGTACCCGACTAGCGGGGGAGATCACAGATACGCAGTATTTT,CASSTRLAGEITDTQYF
TRBV7-9,-,-,TRBJ1-4,TGTGCCAGCAGCTTAGGGTGGAATGAAAAACTGTTTTTT,CASSLGWNEKLFF
TRBV2,-,-,TRBJ2-3,TGTGCCAGGTACAACGGACCGGGCCCCACAATCAATACGCAGTATTTT,CARYNGPGPTINTQYF
TRBV20-1,TRBD2,-,TRBJ2-5,TGCAGTGCTAGGGTTCGCGGGGGGCTAGCGGGCCACCAAGAGGCCCAGTACTTC,CSARVRGGLAGHQEAQYF
TRBV7-9,-,-,TRBJ1-5,TGTGCCAGCAGTCAAGCTTTTAGCGGGGTCTCAGGGCAGCCCCAGCATTTT,CASSQAFSGVSGQPQHF
TRBV24-1,-,once,TRBJ2-2,TGTGCCACCGGAGGGACGAACACCGGGGAGCTGCTTTTT,CATGGTNTGELLF
TRBV6-1,-,many,TRBJ1-2,TGTGCCAGCAGTGGGGAAACCAGGGGAGGCTATGGCTACACCTTC,CASSGETRGGYGYTF
TRBV7-9,-,many,TRBJ2-3,TGTGCCAGCAGCTCCCCCCCGACAAGGAGGGCAACAGATACGCAGTATTTT,CASSSPPTRRATDTQYF
TRBV7-8,-,many,TRBJ2-7,TGTGCCAGCAGCCCCCGGGACCGCTTCTCCCACGAGCAGTACTTC,CASSPRDRFSHEQYF
TRBV11-2,-,-,TRBJ1-2,TGTGCCAACAGCCAAGGGGAAGCAGCCTATGGCTACACCTTC,CANSQGEAAYGYTF
TRBV19,-,-,TRBJ1-1,TGTGCCAGCTCACCACAGCAAGGGGGTTTCGCTGAAGCTTTCTTT,CASSPQQGGFAEAFF
TRBV29-1,TRBD1,-,TRBJ1-4,TGCAGTTACGCGGGACAGCGTGATGAAAAACTGTTTTTT,CSYAGQRDEKLFF
TRBV24-1,-,-,TRBJ1-5,TGTGCCACCAGGGCTAGCGGGAGGAATGAGCATTTT,CATRASGRNEHF
TRBV2,-,-,TRBJ2-2,TGTGCCAGCAGTGAAATGGGGTTCACCGGGGAGCTGTTTTTT,CASSEMGFTGELFF
TRBV19,-,many,TRBJ2-5,TGTGCCAGTAGAGGTGGGGGGCTTTGGGAGACCCAGTACTTC,CASRGGGLWETQYF
TRBV9,TRBD1,-,TRBJ1-5,TGTGCCAGCAGTGGCCAGGGGGGTAAGGGCAATCAGCCCCAGCATTTT,CASSGQGGKGNQPQHF
TRBV29-1,-,-,TRBJ1-2,TGCAGCGTTGTTTGGGGGGACTATGGCTACACCTTC,CSVVWGDYGYTF
TRBV11-2,-,-,TRBJ2-2,TGTGCCAGCAGCTTGGGGGGGCTGTTTTTT,CASSLGGLFF
TRBV19,-,-,TRBJ2-7,TGTGCCAGTAGTATCTCCTCCGCAGGGTCGGGCGAGCAGTACTTC,CASSISSAGSGEQYF
TRBV6-5,-,-,TRBJ2-7,TGTGCCAGCAGTTACCGGACCGTCTACGAGCAGTACTTC,CASSYRTVYEQYF
TRBV10-1,TRBD2,-,TRBJ2-3,TGCGCCTCTAGCGGGGGGGCCCGTTTCACAGATACGCAGTATTTT,CASSGGARFTDTQYF
TRBV9,-,many,TRBJ2-7,TGTGCCAGCACAAATCCTCACGAGCAGTACTTC,CASTNPHEQYF
TRBV7-2,-,-,TRBJ2-7,TGTGCCAGCAGCTTAGTCAAGGGGCTGTACGAGCAGTACTTC,CASSLVKGLYEQYF
TRBV20-1,TRBD1,many,TRBJ1-2,TGCAGTGCTAGAGCAGACAGGGGCCACACCTTC,CSARADRGHTF
TRBV6-1,TRBD1,-,TRBJ2-7,TGTGCCAGCAGCCTGGACAGGGGGACCTACGAGCAGTACTTC,CASSLDRGTYEQYF
TRBV7-8,-,many,TRBJ2-1,TGTGCCAGCAGCCTCTCCTCTAGCTCCTACAATGAGCAGTTCTTC,CASSLSSSSYNEQFF
TRBV19,-,many,TRBJ2-1,TGTGCCAGTAGTGGGTGGATGGCCCCCGGGAATGAGCAGTTCTTC,CASSGWMAPGNEQFF
TRBV7-9,-,many,TRBJ2-3,TGTGCCAGCAGCTCGACTCAGGGTGGTGGCACAGATACGCAGTATTTT,CASSSTQGGGTDTQYF
TRBV20-1,-,many,TRBJ2-2,TGCAGTGCTTCTTGGACGAACACCGGGGAGCTGTTTTTT,CSASWTNTGELFF
TRBV2,-,-,TRBJ1-6,TGTGCCAGCACCGAACAGGGTCCCTCCTATAATTCACCCCTCCACTTT,CASTEQGPSYNSPLHF
TRBV4-2,TRBD2,-,TRBJ2-7,TGTGCCAGCAGCCAAGATGGGGGGGAGCCCGGGGAGTACTTC,CASSQDGGEPGEYF
TRBV5-4,TRBD1,-,TRBJ2-1,TGTGCCAGCAGCTTTCAAGGGGGGACAGGCTCCTACAATGAGCAGTTCTTC,CASSFQGGTGSYNEQFF
TRBV10-3,TRBD2,-,TRBJ2-5,TGTGCCATCAGTGAGCGGGAGGTCCCCGGGGGAGAGACCCAGTACTTC,CAISEREVPGGETQYF
TRBV7-2,-,-,TRBJ2-5,TGTGCCAGCAGCTTAGGGCGGGACGGTCGGATCCAGTGCTTC,CASSLGRDGRIQCF
TRBV28,-,many,TRBJ2-1,TGTGCCAGCAGGGCCCTAGTAGTCAATGAGCAGTTCTTC,CASRALVVNEQFF
TRBV2,TRBD2,-,TRBJ2-1,TGTGCCAGCTCAACCTCGACTAGCGGGGGACCTTACAATGAGCAGTTCTTC,CASSTSTSGGPYNEQFF
TRBV29-1,TRBD1,once,TRBJ2-1,TGCAGCGTTGTGGGACAGGGGATAGATACGCAGTTCTTC,CSVVGQGIDTQFF
TRBV19,-,many,TRBJ2-5,TGTGCCAGTAGTATTGGAGGCGGTGAGACCCAGTACTTC,CASSIGGGETQYF
TRBV10-3,TRBD1,-,TRBJ1-6,TGTGCCATCAGGACAGGGAGAAAGAATTCACCCCTCCACTTT,CAIRTGRKNSPLHF
TRBV29-1,-,few,TRBJ1-3,TGCAGCGTTTGGACAGCTGGAAACACCATATATTTT,CSVWTAGNTIYF
TRBV7-9,TRBD1,-,TRBJ1-2,TGTGCCAGCAGCGGGGGACAGGGAGTACAATATGGCTACACCTTC,CASSGGQGVQYGYTF
TRBV10-3,TRBD1,many,TRBJ2-1,TGTGCCATCAGAGCAGGGGACAGGGGCAATGAGCAGTTCTTC,CAIRAGDRGNEQFF